The 27 T cell receptor beta chains below all came from one sample that was sequenced in a study of blood T cell repertoires in COVID-19. The assay was immunoSEQ multiplex PCR, and TCRdb's table has in-frame clones only and misses some. This table holds roughly 70,000 clones, roughly 86% found once. The specimen sequenced was peripheral blood. These receptors all come from a man aged 65 to 79 with active COVID-19.

The chain carries TRBV7-9 and TRBJ1-1, with D unresolved. The V and J ends lost 1 base and 7 bases respectively, with 19 bases between them. The CDR3 extends over 16 amino acids. Germline V lookup: CDR1 SEHNR, CDR2 FQNEAQ (reference sequence). CDR3 sequence: CASSLVAHSGAVEAFF. DNA of the CDR3: TGTGCCAGCAGCTTAGTAGCGCACTCGGGAGCCGTTGAAGCTTTCTTT.

The chain uses TRBV6-2 or TRBV6-3 and TRBJ2-1; a possible D gene is TRBD2 (5 bases). Trimming shortened V by 6 bases and J by 3 bases, and 18 bases separated the two germline ends. This CDR3 is built from 16 residues. Germline V lookup: CDR1 MNHEY, CDR2 SVGEGT. CDR3 region: CASSSRASRVYNEQFF. CDR3 bases: TGTGCCAGCAGCAGCCGGGCTAGCCGAGTCTACAATGAGCAGTTCTTC.

The J gene is TRBJ1-2, the V gene TRBV7-2; 7 bases fit TRBD1. Germline CDR1 and CDR2: SGHTA and FQGNSA. The ends lost 2 bases at V and 8 bases at J; junction bases unmatched: 8. The CDR3 runs 14 residues. The CDR3 DNA reads as TGTGCCAGCAGCTTACCGGGCAGGGGGAAGGGCTACACCTTC. Amino acid sequence: CASSLPGRGKGYTF.

The gene calls are TRBV5-1 and TRBJ1-1; perhaps TRBD1 as D (6 bases). The germline V gene encodes CDR1 SGHRS and CDR2 YFSETQ. Trimming left V 0 bases short and J 1 base short, with 13 bases between. The CDR3 consists of 16 residues. CDR3 DNA: TGCGCCAGCAGCTTGGAGGCAGGGGCTACGAACACTGAAGCTTTCTTT. Protein: CASSLEAGATNTEAFF. The full variable domain, completed using reference TRBV5-1 and TRBJ1-1, is KAGVTQTPRYLIKTRGQQVTLSCSPISGHRSVSWYQQTPGQGLQFLFEYFSETQRNKGNFPGRFSGRQFSNSRSEMNVSTLELGDSALYLCASSLEAGATNTEAFFGQGTRLTVV.

The J gene is TRBJ2-1, the V gene TRBV11-3; TRBD2 agrees at 8 bases. CDR3 size: 16 residues. Germline CDR1 is SGHNT and CDR2 is YENEEA. The J segment lost 9 bases and the V segment lost 0 bases, leaving 10 bases of the junction unmatched. The CDR3 sequence: CASSLDGAGRAREQFF. Here the CDR3 DNA reads TGTGCCAGCAGCTTAGATGGAGCCGGGAGGGCCCGTGAGCAGTTCTTC. The whole variable domain, remainder taken from reference TRBV11-3 and TRBJ2-1, is EAGVVQSPRYKIIEKKQPVAFWCNPISGHNTLYWYLQNLGQGPELLIRYENEEAVDDSQLPKDRFSAERLKGVDSTLKIQPAELGDSAVYLCASSLDGAGRAREQFFGPGTRLTVL.

The rearrangement links TRBV2 to TRBJ2-5, with a weak D call TRBD2 (6 bases). There are 15 residues in the CDR3. V lost 6 bases and J 5 bases, leaving 19 bases between the germline ends. Germline CDR1 reads SNHLY; CDR2 reads FYNNEI. The CDR3, as DNA: TGTGCCAGCAGCCCCGGGACTTCCCCGGGGGAGACCCAGTACTTC. Translated, it gives CASSPGTSPGETQYF.

The chain employs TRBV5-6 and TRBJ1-2; 9 nucleotides match TRBD1. The CDR3 totals 17 residues. The V gene's germline CDR1 is SGHDT and CDR2 YYEEEE. V trimming: 3 bases; J trimming: 8 bases; junction bases outside the gene matches: 17. This CDR3 reads CASSSAGGYRGRWGYTF. CDR3 DNA sequence: TGTGCCAGCAGCTCCGCTGGGGGGTACAGGGGGCGGTGGGGCTACACCTTC.

The rearrangement uses TRBV5-1 and TRBJ2-1, with TRBD2 as a possible D gene (6 bases). V lost 3 bases and J lost 0, with 16 bases in between. The length of the CDR3 is 17 residues. The germline CDR1 and CDR2 sequences are SGHRS and YFSETQ. This CDR3 reads CASSSQGSGGSYNEQFF. The CDR3 DNA sequence: TGCGCCAGCAGCTCCCAGGGTAGCGGAGGCTCCTACAATGAGCAGTTCTTC.

The table lists this clone with a count of one. The chain is built from TRBV15 and TRBJ2-3; tentative D call: TRBD2 (7 bases). This CDR3 is built from 18 residues. Germline V gene lookup returns CDR1 LNHNV and CDR2 YYDKDF (reference sequence). V dropped 0 bases and J dropped 1 base, with 17 bases sitting between them. The CDR3 sequence: CATSRDPGGPMGTDTQYF. The DNA of the CDR3 is TGTGCCACCAGCAGAGATCCGGGGGGCCCAATGGGCACAGATACGCAGTATTTT.

This sequence joins TRBV24-1 and TRBJ2-5, with 7 bases fitting TRBD1. CDR1 and CDR2 from the germline V gene are KGHDR and SFDVKD. The CDR3 is 15 amino acids. V shed 4 bases, J shed 0 bases, and the junction held 4 bases outside the gene matches. CDR3 region: CATSDQTGNQETQYF. The DNA for the CDR3 is TGTGCCACCAGTGACCAGACAGGGAACCAAGAGACCCAGTACTTC.

The gene calls are TRBV7-8 and TRBJ2-5, with 14 bases aligning to TRBD2. J was trimmed by 1 base and V by 5 bases; bases with no gene match: 24. This CDR3 spans 23 amino acids. CDR1 and CDR2 from the germline V gene are SGHVS and FQNEAQ. This chain's CDR3 is CASSPLTGPFGGTSGGPQETQYF. CDR3 DNA sequence: TGTGCCAGCAGCCCCTTGACAGGGCCCTTCGGAGGGACTAGCGGGGGCCCCCAAGAGACCCAGTACTTC. The complete variable domain, with remaining parts taken from reference TRBV7-8 and TRBJ2-5, reads GAGVSQSPRYKVAKRGQDVALRCDPISGHVSLFWYQQALGQGPEFLTYFQNEAQLDKSGLPSDRFFAERPEGSVSTLKIQRTQQEDSAVYLCASSPLTGPFGGTSGGPQETQYFGPGTRLLVL.

The gene calls are TRBV6-5 and TRBJ2-7; tentative D call: TRBD1 (6 bases). Germline assignment: CDR1 MNHEY and CDR2 SVGAGI. The CDR3 is 13 residues long. Trimming pared 6 bases from V and 7 bases from J, leaving 16 bases between. The DNA of the CDR3 is TGTGCCAGCAGAACAGGGTCCTTGGGAGAGCAGTACTTC. This sequence encodes CASRTGSLGEQYF.

The chain couples TRBV6-2 or TRBV6-3 to TRBJ2-7; 10 bases are shared with TRBD2. There are 16 residues in the CDR3. After removal of 7 bases from V and 3 bases from J, the junction contained 12 bases not matched to a gene. Germline values: CDR1 MNHEY, CDR2 SVGEGT. The CDR3 loop reads CASTPAGAGGDYEQYF. As DNA, the CDR3 is TGTGCCAGCACCCCCGCGGGAGCGGGAGGGGACTACGAGCAGTACTTC.

The chain recombines TRBV28 with TRBJ1-4; D may be TRBD1 (5 bases). The CDR3 extends over 12 amino acids. Germline V gene data show CDR1 as MDHEN and CDR2 as SYDVKM. In nucleotides, the CDR3 is TGTGTTACGGGGGGGGTAGGAGAAAAACTGTTTTTT. It specifies CVTGGVGEKLFF. The variable domain in full, with the rest retrieved from reference TRBV28 and TRBJ1-4, is DVKVTQSSRYLVKRTGEKVFLECVQDMDHENMFWYRQDPGLGLRLIYFSYDVKMKEKGDIPEGYSVSREKKERFSLILESASTNQTSMYLCVTGGVGEKLFFGSGTQLSVL.

The chain recombines TRBV24-1 with TRBJ1-1; TRBD1 matches at 7 bases. The junction had 7 bases not matched to a gene; V was cut back by 0 bases and J by 1 base. Germline V gene sequence: CDR1 KGHDR, CDR2 SFDVKD. This CDR3 spans 17 amino acids. This CDR3 is CATSDLRSGGTNTEAFF. CDR3 nucleotides: TGTGCCACCAGTGATTTGAGGTCAGGGGGGACGAACACTGAAGCTTTCTTT.

This rearrangement joins TRBV30 to TRBJ2-2; D is perhaps TRBD2 (6 bases). This CDR3 is built from 13 residues. The ends were cut back, 4 bases at V and 2 bases at J, with 8 bases in the middle. CDR1 GTSNPN and CDR2 SVGIG come from the germline V gene (reference sequence). CDR3 loop: CAWTGLNTGELFF. In nucleotides, the CDR3 is TGTGCCTGGACCGGACTAAACACCGGGGAGCTGTTTTTT.

Written as DNA, the CDR3 is TGTGCCAGCAGCGTTGTTGCGGGAGGGTTTTCGAACACCGGGGAGCTGTTTTTT. Translation: CASSVVAGGFSNTGELFF. The rearrangement joins TRBV9 to TRBJ2-2, with TRBD2 matching 9 bases. The ends lost 2 bases at V and 0 bases at J; junction bases unmatched: 8. CDR1 and CDR2 from the germline V gene are SGDLS and YYNGEE. CDR3 length: 18 residues.

This chain links TRBV19 with TRBJ2-2, with D possibly TRBD2 on 5 matching bases. In germline, CDR1 is LNHDA, CDR2 SQIVND (reference sequence). The CDR3 covers 14 residues. The V gene lost 3 bases and the J gene lost 5 bases, with 10 bases spanning the gap. CDR3 coding DNA: TGTGCCAGTAGTATGAAGTGGAGGACCGGGGAGCTGTTTTTT. It yields the protein CASSMKWRTGELFF.

The chain employs TRBV11-1 and TRBJ2-3, with 7 bases aligning to TRBD2. Trimming took 5 bases from V and 1 from J; bases not matched to a gene: 9. Germline V gene data show CDR1 as SGHAT and CDR2 as FQDESV (reference sequence). The CDR3 is 16 amino acids. The CDR3 region has the DNA TGTGCCAGCAGCCTACTATCGGGAGGAGGCACAGATACGCAGTATTTT. Amino acids: CASSLLSGGGTDTQYF.

The sample holds a few counts of this clone. V and J are TRBV5-1 and TRBJ1-1; 7 bases line up with TRBD1. This CDR3 spans 14 amino acids. J gave up 4 bases and V 4 bases, and 7 bases lay outside the gene matches. CDR1 SGHRS and CDR2 YFSETQ come from the germline V gene. CDR3 region: CASSAQGGPTEAFF. CDR3 DNA: TGCGCCAGCAGCGCCCAGGGGGGCCCCACTGAAGCTTTCTTT.

The CDR3: CASTGPGGDQPQHF. The CDR3 nucleotides read TGTGCCAGCACAGGACCGGGGGGGGATCAGCCCCAGCATTTT. V and J are TRBV28 and TRBJ1-5; D is perhaps TRBD1 (5 bases). Germline CDR1 is MDHEN and CDR2 is SYDVKM. V was pared by 7 bases and J by 5 bases, with 15 bases between. There are 14 residues in the CDR3.

This clone showed up just a few times. The gene calls are TRBV6-6 and TRBJ2-7; the match to TRBD2 covers 13 bases. Per the germline V gene, CDR1 is MNHNY and CDR2 is SVGAGI (reference sequence). J lost 6 bases, V lost 6 bases, and 5 bases had no gene match. The CDR3 is made up of 14 amino acids. CDR3 DNA: TGTGCCAGCAGGGAACTAGCGGGAGGGACCGAGCAGTACTTC. This codes for CASRELAGGTEQYF.

The rearrangement joins TRBV27 to TRBJ2-1; 7 bases line up with TRBD1. Looked up from germline, CDR1 is MNHEY and CDR2 is SMNVEV (reference sequence). The CDR3 sequence is 14 residues long. Losses at the gene ends were 10 bases for V and 0 bases for J; bases not matched to a gene: 6. The DNA for the CDR3 is TGTGCCACCCGACAGGGTGCCTCCTACAATGAGCAGTTCTTC. Its protein is CATRQGASYNEQFF.

The rearrangement links TRBV18 to TRBJ1-1; D remains unclear. This CDR3 spans 13 amino acids. Trimming took off 3 bases at V and 1 base at J, with 6 bases between the two ends. Germline V CDR1 and CDR2: KGHSH, LQKENI. In nucleotides, the CDR3 is TGTGCCAGCTCACCCAATCAGAACACTGAAGCTTTCTTT. Translation gives CASSPNQNTEAFF.

V gene TRBV7-2 combines with J gene TRBJ2-1; 14 positions match TRBD2. Germline V gene lookup returns CDR1 SGHTA and CDR2 FQGNSA. The CDR3 runs 17 residues. After removal of 5 bases from V and 9 bases from J, the junction contained 12 bases not matched to a gene. CDR3 protein: CASSQPPGTSGRGEQFF. The CDR3 nucleotides read TGTGCCAGCAGCCAGCCCCCCGGGACTAGCGGGAGAGGTGAGCAGTTCTTC.

J is TRBJ2-2 and V is TRBV7-3, with 11 bases lining up with TRBD1. V was pared by 5 bases and J by 9 bases, with 8 bases of the junction left unmatched. The length of the CDR3 is 15 residues. In germline, CDR1 is SGHTA, CDR2 FQGTGA. The CDR3 loop reads CASSPQGQGARELFF. CDR3 nucleotides: TGTGCCAGCAGCCCCCAAGGACAGGGGGCCAGGGAGCTGTTTTTT.

CDR3 bases: TGTGCCAGCACTCGAGAGGGGACGGGGGGGACCCACACTGAAGCTTTCTTT. As protein: CASTREGTGGTHTEAFF. The chain joins TRBV6-6 to TRBJ1-1; D may be TRBD1 (5 bases). Between the trimmed V and J ends, which lost 7 bases and 3 bases, there was a span of 24 bases. The CDR3 is made up of 17 amino acids. In germline, CDR1 is MNHNY, CDR2 SVGAGI (reference sequence).